The entry that follows covers one T cell receptor (beta chain) sequence. The CDR3 consists of 13 residues. The V gene end was trimmed by 6 bases and the J gene end by 9 bases; junction bases not matched to a gene: 10. Germline CDR1 reads MNHEY; CDR2 reads SVGAGI. Here immunoSEQ multiplex PCR was the method, and the copy in TCRdb shows in-frame clones only, minus some. The sample includes approximately 120,000 clones, approximately 86% of them seen just once. This record comes from a study of blood T cell repertoires in COVID-19. Study context: Nucleic acid was either cDNA or gDNA, and it came from T cells, B-cell-depleted T cells, or PBMCs.

The sequence was obtained from a woman aged 45 to 65 who had recovered from COVID-19. The V gene is TRBV6-5, the J gene TRBJ1-2; TRBD1 aligns across 7 bases. What was sequenced was peripheral blood. The CDR3 region has the DNA TGTGCCAGCAGGGTAGACAGGGCTGGTAGCTACACCTTC. Translation gives CASRVDRAGSYTF.